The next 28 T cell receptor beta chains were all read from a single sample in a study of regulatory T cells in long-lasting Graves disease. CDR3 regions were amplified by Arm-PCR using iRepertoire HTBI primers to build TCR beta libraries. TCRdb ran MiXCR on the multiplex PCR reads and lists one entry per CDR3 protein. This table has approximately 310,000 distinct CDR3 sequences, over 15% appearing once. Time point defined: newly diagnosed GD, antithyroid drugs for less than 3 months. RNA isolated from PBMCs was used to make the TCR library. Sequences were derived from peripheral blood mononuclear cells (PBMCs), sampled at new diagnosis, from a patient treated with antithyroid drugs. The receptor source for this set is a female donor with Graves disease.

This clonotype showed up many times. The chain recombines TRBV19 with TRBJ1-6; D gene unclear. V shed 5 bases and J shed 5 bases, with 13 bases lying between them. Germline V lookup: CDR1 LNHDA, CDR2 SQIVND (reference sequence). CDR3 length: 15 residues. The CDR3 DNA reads TGTGCCAGTAGTTTAGCCGGGCTTGATAATTCACCCCTCCACTTT. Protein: CASSLAGLDNSPLHF.

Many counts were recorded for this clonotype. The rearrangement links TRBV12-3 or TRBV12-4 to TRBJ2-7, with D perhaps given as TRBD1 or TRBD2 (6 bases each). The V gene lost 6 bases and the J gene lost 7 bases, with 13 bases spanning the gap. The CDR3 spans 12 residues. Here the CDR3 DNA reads TGTGCCAGCAGGGGGGGCGCGGGTGAGCAGTACTTC. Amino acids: CASRGGAGEQYF.

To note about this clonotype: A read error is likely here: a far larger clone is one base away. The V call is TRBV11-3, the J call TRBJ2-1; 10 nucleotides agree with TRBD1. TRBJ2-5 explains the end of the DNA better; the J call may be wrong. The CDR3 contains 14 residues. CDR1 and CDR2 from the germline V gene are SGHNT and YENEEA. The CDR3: CASSPRDRGEAQYF. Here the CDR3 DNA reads TGTGCCAGCAGCCCCCGGGACAGGGGTGAGGCCCAGTACTTC.

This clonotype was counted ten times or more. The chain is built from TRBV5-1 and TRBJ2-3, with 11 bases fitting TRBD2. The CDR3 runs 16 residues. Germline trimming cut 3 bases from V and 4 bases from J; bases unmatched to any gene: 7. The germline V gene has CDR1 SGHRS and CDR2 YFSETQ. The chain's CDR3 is CASSSSLAGASDTQYF. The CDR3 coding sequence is TGCGCCAGCAGCTCTTCACTAGCGGGAGCTTCAGATACGCAGTATTTT.

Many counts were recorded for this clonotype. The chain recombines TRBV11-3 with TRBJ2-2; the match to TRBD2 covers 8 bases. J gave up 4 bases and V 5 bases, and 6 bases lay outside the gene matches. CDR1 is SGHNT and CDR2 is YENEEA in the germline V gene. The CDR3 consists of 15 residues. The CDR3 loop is CASSAGGSGTGELFF. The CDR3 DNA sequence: TGTGCCAGCAGCGCGGGAGGCTCGGGCACCGGGGAGCTGTTTTTT.

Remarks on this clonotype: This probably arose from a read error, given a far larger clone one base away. The CDR3 DNA follows: TGTGCCAGCAGCCCTACGGGGGACGCCTACAATGAGCAGTTCTTC. Encoded protein: CASSPTGDAYNEQFF. This sequence joins TRBV2 and TRBJ2-1, with D perhaps TRBD2 (6 bases). CDR3 length equals 15 residues. CDR1 and CDR2 from the germline V gene are SNHLY and FYNNEI. V was pared by 6 bases and J by 2 bases, with 14 bases between.

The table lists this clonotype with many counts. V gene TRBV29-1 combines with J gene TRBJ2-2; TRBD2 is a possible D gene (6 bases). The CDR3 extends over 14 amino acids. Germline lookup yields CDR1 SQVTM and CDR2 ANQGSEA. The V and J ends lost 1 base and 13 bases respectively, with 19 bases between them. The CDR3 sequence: CSVEVGTPLLGLFF. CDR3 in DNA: TGCAGCGTTGAAGTAGGGACTCCCCTCTTGGGGCTGTTTTTT.

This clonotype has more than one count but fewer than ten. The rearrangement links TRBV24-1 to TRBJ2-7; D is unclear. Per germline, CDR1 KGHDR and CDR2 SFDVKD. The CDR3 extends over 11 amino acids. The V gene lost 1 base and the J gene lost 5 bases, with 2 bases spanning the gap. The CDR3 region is CATSDFDEQYF. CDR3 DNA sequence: TGTGCCACCAGTGATTTCGACGAGCAGTACTTC.

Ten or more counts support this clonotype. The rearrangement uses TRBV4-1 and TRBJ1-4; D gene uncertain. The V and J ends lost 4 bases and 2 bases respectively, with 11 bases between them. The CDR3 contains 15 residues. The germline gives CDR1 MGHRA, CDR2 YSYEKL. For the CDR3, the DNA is TGCGCCAGCAGCCCCATCAGAGGGACTAATGAAAAACTGTTTTTT. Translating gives CASSPIRGTNEKLFF.

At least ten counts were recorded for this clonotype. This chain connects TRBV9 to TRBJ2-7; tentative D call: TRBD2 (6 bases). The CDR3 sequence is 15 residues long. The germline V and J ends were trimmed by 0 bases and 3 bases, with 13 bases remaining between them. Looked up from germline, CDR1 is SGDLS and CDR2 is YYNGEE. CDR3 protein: CASSVESGQFYEQYF. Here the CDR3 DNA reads TGTGCCAGCAGCGTAGAGAGCGGGCAGTTCTACGAGCAGTACTTC.

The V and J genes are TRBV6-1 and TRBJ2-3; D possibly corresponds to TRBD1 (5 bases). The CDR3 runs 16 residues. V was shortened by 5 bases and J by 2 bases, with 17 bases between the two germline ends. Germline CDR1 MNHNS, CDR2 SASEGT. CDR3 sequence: CASSTPSDIHTDTQYF. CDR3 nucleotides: TGTGCCAGCAGTACCCCTTCGGACATCCACACAGATACGCAGTATTTT.

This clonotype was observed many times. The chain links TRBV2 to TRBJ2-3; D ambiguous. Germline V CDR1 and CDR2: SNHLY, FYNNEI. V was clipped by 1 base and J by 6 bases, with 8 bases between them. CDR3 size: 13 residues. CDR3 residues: CASSEVVVDTQYF. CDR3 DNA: TGTGCCAGCAGTGAAGTTGTTGTGGATACGCAGTATTTT. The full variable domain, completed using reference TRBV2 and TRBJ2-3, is EPEVTQTPSHQVTQMGQEVILRCVPISNHLYFYWYRQILGQKVEFLVSFYNNEISEKSEIFDDQFSVERPDGSNFTLKIRSTKLEDSAMYFCASSEVVVDTQYFGPGTRLTVL.

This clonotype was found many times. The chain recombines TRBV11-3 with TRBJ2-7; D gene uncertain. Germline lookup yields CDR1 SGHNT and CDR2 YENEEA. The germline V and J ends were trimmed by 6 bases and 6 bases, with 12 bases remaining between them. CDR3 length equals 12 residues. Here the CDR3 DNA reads TGTGCCAGCAGTCCGGAATGGGGCGAGCAGTACTTC. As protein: CASSPEWGEQYF. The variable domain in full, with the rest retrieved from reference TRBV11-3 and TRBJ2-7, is EAGVVQSPRYKIIEKKQPVAFWCNPISGHNTLYWYLQNLGQGPELLIRYENEEAVDDSQLPKDRFSAERLKGVDSTLKIQPAELGDSAVYLCASSPEWGEQYFGPGTRLTVT.

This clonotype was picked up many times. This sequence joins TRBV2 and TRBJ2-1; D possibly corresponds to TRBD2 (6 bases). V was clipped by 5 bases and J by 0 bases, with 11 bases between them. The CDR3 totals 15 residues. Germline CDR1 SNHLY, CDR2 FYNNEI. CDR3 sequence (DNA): TGTGCCAGCAGTCAGACTAGGAGCTCCTACAATGAGCAGTTCTTC. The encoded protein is CASSQTRSSYNEQFF.

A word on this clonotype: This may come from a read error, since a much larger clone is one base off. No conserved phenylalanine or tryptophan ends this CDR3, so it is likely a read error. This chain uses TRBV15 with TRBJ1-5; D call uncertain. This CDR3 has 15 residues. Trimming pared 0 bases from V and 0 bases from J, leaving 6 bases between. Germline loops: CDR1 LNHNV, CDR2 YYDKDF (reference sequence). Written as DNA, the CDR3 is TGTGCCACCAGCAGAGATGCAGCTAGCAATCAGCCCCAGCATCTT. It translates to CATSRDAASNQPQHL.

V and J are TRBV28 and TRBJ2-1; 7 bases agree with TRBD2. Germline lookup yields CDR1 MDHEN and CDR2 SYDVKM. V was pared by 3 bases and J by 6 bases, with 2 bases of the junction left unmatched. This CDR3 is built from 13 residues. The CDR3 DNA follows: TGTGCCAGCAGTTTGGGGGAGGGCAATGAGCAGTTCTTC. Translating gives CASSLGEGNEQFF.

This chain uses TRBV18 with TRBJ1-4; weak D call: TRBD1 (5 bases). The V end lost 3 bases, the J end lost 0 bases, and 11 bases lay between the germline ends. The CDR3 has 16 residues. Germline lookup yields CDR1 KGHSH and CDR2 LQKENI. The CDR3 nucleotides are TGTGCCAGCTCACCTGCAGGGTACGCAACTAATGAAAAACTGTTTTTT. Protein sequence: CASSPAGYATNEKLFF.

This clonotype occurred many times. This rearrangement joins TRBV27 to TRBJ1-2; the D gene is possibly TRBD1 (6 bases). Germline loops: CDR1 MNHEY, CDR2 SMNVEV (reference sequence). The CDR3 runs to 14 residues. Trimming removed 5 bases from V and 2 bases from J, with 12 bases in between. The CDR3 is CASSLHRANYGYTF. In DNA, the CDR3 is TGTGCCAGCAGTCTCCACAGGGCCAACTATGGCTACACCTTC.

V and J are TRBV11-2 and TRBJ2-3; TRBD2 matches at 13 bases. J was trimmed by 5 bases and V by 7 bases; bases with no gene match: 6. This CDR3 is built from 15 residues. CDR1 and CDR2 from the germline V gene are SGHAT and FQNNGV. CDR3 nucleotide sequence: TGTGCCAGCACCGGGACTAGCGGGATTATAGATACGCAGTATTTT. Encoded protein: CASTGTSGIIDTQYF.

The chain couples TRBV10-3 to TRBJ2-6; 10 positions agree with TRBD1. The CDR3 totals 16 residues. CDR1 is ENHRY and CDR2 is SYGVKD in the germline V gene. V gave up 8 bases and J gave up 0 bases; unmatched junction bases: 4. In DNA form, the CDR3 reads TGTGCCATCGGGACAGGGGTCAGCTCTGGGGCCAACGTCCTGACTTTC. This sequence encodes CAIGTGVSSGANVLTF.

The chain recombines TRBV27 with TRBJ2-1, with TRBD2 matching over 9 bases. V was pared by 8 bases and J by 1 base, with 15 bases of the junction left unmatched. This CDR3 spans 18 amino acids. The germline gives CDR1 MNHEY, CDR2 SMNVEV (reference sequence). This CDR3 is CASHRAGGVERSYNEQFF. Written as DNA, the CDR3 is TGTGCCAGCCACAGAGCGGGAGGCGTGGAAAGGTCCTACAATGAGCAGTTCTTC.

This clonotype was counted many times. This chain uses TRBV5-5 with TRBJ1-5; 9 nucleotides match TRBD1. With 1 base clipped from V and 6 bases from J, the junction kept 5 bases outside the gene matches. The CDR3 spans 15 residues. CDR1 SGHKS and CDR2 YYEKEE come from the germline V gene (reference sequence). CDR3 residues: CASSLSGTGSQPQHF. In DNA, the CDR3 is TGTGCCAGCAGCTTGTCAGGGACAGGGAGTCAGCCCCAGCATTTT.

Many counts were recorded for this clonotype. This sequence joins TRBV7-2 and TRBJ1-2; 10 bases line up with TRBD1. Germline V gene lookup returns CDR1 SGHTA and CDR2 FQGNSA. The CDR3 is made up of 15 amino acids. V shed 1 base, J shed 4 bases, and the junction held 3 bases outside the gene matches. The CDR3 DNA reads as TGTGCCAGCAGCTTAGGGGGACAGGGGATCTATGGCTACACCTTC. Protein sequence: CASSLGGQGIYGYTF.

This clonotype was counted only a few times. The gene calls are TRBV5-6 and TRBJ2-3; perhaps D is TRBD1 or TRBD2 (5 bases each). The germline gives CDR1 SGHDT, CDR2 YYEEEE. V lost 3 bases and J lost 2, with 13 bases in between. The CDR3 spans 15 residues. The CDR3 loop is CASSWGLRDTDTQYF. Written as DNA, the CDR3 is TGTGCCAGCAGCTGGGGCCTTCGGGACACAGATACGCAGTATTTT. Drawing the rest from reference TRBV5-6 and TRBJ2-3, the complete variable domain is DAGVTQSPTHLIKTRGQQVTLRCSPKSGHDTVSWYQQALGQGPQFIFQYYEEEERQRGNFPDRFSGHQFPNYSSELNVNALLLGDSALYLCASSWGLRDTDTQYFGPGTRLTVL.

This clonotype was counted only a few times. The DNA of the CDR3 is TGCAGTGCTAGTTCCACGGGGGCGGATTGGAATGAGCAGTTCTTC. Protein: CSASSTGADWNEQFF. The chain recombines TRBV20-1 with TRBJ2-1; TRBD1 or TRBD2 may be the D gene (6 bases each). Germline lookup yields CDR1 DFQATT and CDR2 SNEGSKA (reference sequence). The CDR3 consists of 15 residues. V was clipped by 3 bases and J by 7 bases, with 19 bases between them.

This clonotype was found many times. DNA of the CDR3: TGTGCCAGCAGCTTGGGGGTAGAGGGCGGGAGGTCCTACACAGATACGCAGTATTTT. Translation: CASSLGVEGGRSYTDTQYF. The V gene is TRBV11-2, the J gene TRBJ2-3; TRBD2 matches at 8 bases. The CDR3 totals 19 residues. The trim removed 3 bases at V and 2 bases at J, leaving 16 bases unmatched. Germline values: CDR1 SGHAT, CDR2 FQNNGV. The complete variable domain, with remaining parts taken from reference TRBV11-2 and TRBJ2-3, reads EAGVAQSPRYKIIEKRQSVAFWCNPISGHATLYWYQQILGQGPKLLIQFQNNGVVDDSQLPKDRFSAERLKGVDSTLKIQPAKLEDSAVYLCASSLGVEGGRSYTDTQYFGPGTRLTVL.

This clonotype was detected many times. The CDR3 DNA follows: TGTGCCAGCAGCCAAGAAGCGGCCCGCCAGTACTTC. It encodes CASSQEAARQYF. This sequence joins TRBV3-1 and TRBJ2-5, with a tentative D call TRBD2 (5 bases). The CDR3 has 12 amino acids. Germline V gene lookup returns CDR1 LGHDT and CDR2 YNNKEL (reference sequence). V was trimmed by 0 bases and J by 10 bases, leaving 9 bases between them.

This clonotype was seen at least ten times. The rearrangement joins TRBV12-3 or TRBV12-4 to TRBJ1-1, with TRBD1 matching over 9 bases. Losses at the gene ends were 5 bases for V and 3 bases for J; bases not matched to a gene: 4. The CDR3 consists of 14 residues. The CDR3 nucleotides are TGTGCCAGCAGTGCCGACAGGGGGTACACTGAAGCTTTCTTT. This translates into CASSADRGYTEAFF.